What follows is one T cell receptor beta chain and its context. Its antigen remains unknown. These data originate in a study of T cell repertoires in cytomegalovirus infection. Study observations and caveats: Cumulative frequency (of public TCR beta family members) identified carriers of CMV plus the relevant HLA. HLA-C-restricted, CMV-specific TCR beta clonotypes were dominant ex vivo.

Germline V gene lookup returns CDR1 SNHLY and CDR2 FYNNEI. The length of the CDR3 is 19 residues. Trimming took 5 bases from V and 0 from J; bases not matched to a gene: 12. In TCRdb, the reads were re-called with MiXCR into one record per CDR3 protein. The sample has 500,000 to 600,000 distinct CDR3 sequences, 16% seen once; the top ten hold roughly a quarter. This TCR came from a human donor in good health (CMV status not recorded). Some clones in this sample may be carry-over from other donors' samples. The sequencing sample was made of CD8+ T cells from PBMCs. This chain joins TRBV2 and TRBJ2-3, with TRBD2 matching over 12 bases. CDR3 sequence: CASSLPARTSGDSTDTQYF. As DNA, the CDR3 is TGTGCCAGCAGTCTCCCCGCGAGGACTAGCGGGGATAGCACAGATACGCAGTATTTT.